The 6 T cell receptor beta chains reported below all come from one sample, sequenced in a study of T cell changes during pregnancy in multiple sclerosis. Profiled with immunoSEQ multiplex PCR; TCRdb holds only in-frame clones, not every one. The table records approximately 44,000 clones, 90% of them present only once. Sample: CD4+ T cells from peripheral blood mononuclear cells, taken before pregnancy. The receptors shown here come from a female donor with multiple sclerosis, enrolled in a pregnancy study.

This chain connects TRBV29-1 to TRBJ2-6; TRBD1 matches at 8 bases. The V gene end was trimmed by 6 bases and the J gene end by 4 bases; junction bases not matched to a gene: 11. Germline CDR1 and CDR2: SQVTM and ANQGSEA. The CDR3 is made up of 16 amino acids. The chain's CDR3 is CSVKTQGASGANVLTF. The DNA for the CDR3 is TGCAGCGTCAAAACCCAGGGGGCCTCGGGGGCCAACGTCCTGACTTTC.

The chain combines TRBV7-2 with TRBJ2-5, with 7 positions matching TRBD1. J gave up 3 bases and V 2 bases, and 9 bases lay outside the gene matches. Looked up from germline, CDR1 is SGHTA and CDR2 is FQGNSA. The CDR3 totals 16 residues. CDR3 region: CASSLSGGISKETQYF. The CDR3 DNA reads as TGTGCCAGCAGCTTATCAGGGGGAATCTCCAAAGAGACCCAGTACTTC.

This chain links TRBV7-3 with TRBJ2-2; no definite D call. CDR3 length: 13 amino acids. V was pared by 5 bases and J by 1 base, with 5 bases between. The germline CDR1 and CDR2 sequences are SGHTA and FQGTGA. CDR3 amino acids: CASSPKNTGELFF. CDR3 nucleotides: TGTGCCAGCAGCCCCAAGAACACCGGGGAGCTGTTTTTT.

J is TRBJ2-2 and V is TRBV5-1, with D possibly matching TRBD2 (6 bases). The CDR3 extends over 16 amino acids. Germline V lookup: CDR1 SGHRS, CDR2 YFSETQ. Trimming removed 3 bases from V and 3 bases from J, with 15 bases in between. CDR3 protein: CASSSLGRFDTGELFF. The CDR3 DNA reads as TGCGCCAGCAGCTCCCTGGGGAGGTTCGACACCGGGGAGCTGTTTTTT.

This CDR3 is CASSLRAGSDNEKLFF. As DNA, the CDR3 is TGTGCCAGCAGCTTGAGGGCAGGGTCGGATAATGAAAAACTGTTTTTT. The genes are TRBV5-8 and TRBJ1-4; D is possibly TRBD1 (5 bases). Germline V gene sequence: CDR1 SGHTS, CDR2 YDEGEE. Trimming removed 1 base from V and 4 bases from J, with 14 bases in between. The CDR3 has 16 amino acids.

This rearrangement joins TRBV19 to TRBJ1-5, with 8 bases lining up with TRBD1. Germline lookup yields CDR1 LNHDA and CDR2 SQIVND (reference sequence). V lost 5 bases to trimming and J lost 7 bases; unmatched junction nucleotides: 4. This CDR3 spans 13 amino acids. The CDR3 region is CASSQGAGQPQHF. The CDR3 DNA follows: TGTGCCAGTAGTCAGGGGGCAGGGCAGCCCCAGCATTTT.